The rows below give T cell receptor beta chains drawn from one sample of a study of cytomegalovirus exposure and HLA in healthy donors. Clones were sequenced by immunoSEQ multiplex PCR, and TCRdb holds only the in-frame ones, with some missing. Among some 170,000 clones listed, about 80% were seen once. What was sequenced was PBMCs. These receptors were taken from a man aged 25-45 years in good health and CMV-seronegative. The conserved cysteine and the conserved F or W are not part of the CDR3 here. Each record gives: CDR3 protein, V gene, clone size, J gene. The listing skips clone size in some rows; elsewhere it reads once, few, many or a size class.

CDR3 protein: ASSATGTSGINEQF
V gene: TRBV9
clone size: few
J gene: TRBJ2-1

CDR3 protein: AWMRDTSYEQY
V gene: TRBV30
clone size: -
J gene: TRBJ2-7

CDR3 protein: ASSLTFERPHPNYGYT
V gene: TRBV7-3
clone size: -
J gene: TRBJ1-2

CDR3 protein: ASSLRSAYNTGELF
V gene: TRBV7-3
clone size: -
J gene: TRBJ2-2

CDR3 protein: ASRAPGQGGTEAF
V gene: TRBV5-4
clone size: -
J gene: TRBJ1-1

CDR3 protein: ASSLQANSIYGYT
V gene: TRBV7-2
clone size: -
J gene: TRBJ1-2

CDR3 protein: SVVAGPFSSTDTQY
V gene: TRBV29-1
clone size: once
J gene: TRBJ2-3

CDR3 protein: ASSPRTGGGNNEQF
V gene: TRBV5-1
clone size: few
J gene: TRBJ2-1

CDR3 protein: ASSFRNRSSGNTIY
V gene: TRBV11-2
clone size: -
J gene: TRBJ1-3

CDR3 protein: ASSDQREMKGEQF
V gene: TRBV7-9
clone size: -
J gene: TRBJ2-1

CDR3 protein: ASSSRVAGVNNEQF
V gene: TRBV11-2
clone size: -
J gene: TRBJ2-1

CDR3 protein: ASSLEASGRIGELF
V gene: TRBV7-9
clone size: -
J gene: TRBJ2-2

CDR3 protein: ASSVSGGETQY
V gene: TRBV9
clone size: -
J gene: TRBJ2-5

CDR3 protein: ASSLGRVTYNEQF
V gene: TRBV5-5
clone size: -
J gene: TRBJ2-1

CDR3 protein: ASRVRGGGNQPQH
V gene: TRBV19
clone size: -
J gene: TRBJ1-5

CDR3 protein: ASSLTPGGVGNTIY
V gene: TRBV28
clone size: -
J gene: TRBJ1-3

CDR3 protein: ASSGTGREQY
V gene: TRBV2
clone size: -
J gene: TRBJ2-7

CDR3 protein: ASSEQEYYEQY
V gene: TRBV6-5
clone size: few
J gene: TRBJ2-7

CDR3 protein: ASSLVPEGNTIY
V gene: TRBV7-2
clone size: -
J gene: TRBJ1-3

CDR3 protein: AWSGQSNPRQGREKLF
V gene: TRBV30
clone size: once
J gene: TRBJ1-4

CDR3 protein: ASRTPGAYEQY
V gene: TRBV5-1
clone size: -
J gene: TRBJ2-7

CDR3 protein: ASSFSGTLLGGLH
V gene: TRBV9
clone size: -
J gene: TRBJ1-6

CDR3 protein: ASRDIRGSGELF
V gene: TRBV2
clone size: -
J gene: TRBJ2-2

CDR3 protein: AITPGQFYGYT
V gene: TRBV10-3
clone size: -
J gene: TRBJ1-2

CDR3 protein: ASKKELETQY
V gene: TRBV6-1
clone size: -
J gene: TRBJ2-5

CDR3 protein: ASGLDPVTSAHTDTQY
V gene: TRBV12-5
clone size: -
J gene: TRBJ2-3

CDR3 protein: ASSWDRPPYEQY
V gene: TRBV5-5
clone size: once
J gene: TRBJ2-7

CDR3 protein: ASSLAAATNEKLF
V gene: TRBV7-6
clone size: -
J gene: TRBJ1-4

CDR3 protein: ASSFQTGERNEQF
V gene: TRBV5-1
clone size: -
J gene: TRBJ2-1

CDR3 protein: SATGQQRTEAF
V gene: TRBV29-1
clone size: -
J gene: TRBJ1-1

CDR3 protein: SVARRAAYEQY
V gene: TRBV29-1
clone size: few
J gene: TRBJ2-7

CDR3 protein: ASSQDRSWGAYEQY
V gene: TRBV4-1
clone size: -
J gene: TRBJ2-7